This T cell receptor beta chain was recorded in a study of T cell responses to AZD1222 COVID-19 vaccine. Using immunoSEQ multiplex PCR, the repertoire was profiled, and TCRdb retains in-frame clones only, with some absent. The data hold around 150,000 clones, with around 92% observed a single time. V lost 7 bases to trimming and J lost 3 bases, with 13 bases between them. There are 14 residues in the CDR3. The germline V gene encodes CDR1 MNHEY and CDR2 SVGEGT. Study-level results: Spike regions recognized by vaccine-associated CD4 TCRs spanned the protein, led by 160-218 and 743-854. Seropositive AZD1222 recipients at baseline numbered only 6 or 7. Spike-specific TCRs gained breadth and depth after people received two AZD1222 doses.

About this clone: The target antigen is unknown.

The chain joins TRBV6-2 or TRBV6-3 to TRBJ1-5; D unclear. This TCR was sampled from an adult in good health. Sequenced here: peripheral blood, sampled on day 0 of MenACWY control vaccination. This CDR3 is CASTPGPYNQPQHF. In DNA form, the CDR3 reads TGTGCCAGCACCCCCGGGCCCTACAATCAGCCCCAGCATTTT.